This T cell receptor beta chain emerged from a study of blood T cell repertoires in COVID-19. Study-level information: T cells, B-cell-depleted T cells, or PBMCs supplied cDNA or gDNA.

Sequencing was performed with immunoSEQ multiplex PCR; in TCRdb, only in-frame clones are kept and a portion is missing. The sample shows roughly 16,000 clones, roughly 78% of them seen only once. V lost 4 bases to trimming and J lost 7 bases; unmatched junction nucleotides: 6. This CDR3 has 13 residues. CDR1 is LNHDA, CDR2 SQIVND, per germline (reference sequence). This sequence originates from a man in his 60s with active or convalescent COVID-19. V usage is TRBV19 and J usage is TRBJ2-7; 8 nucleotides agree with TRBD1. Material: peripheral blood. The CDR3 DNA reads TGTGCCAGTAGTACGGACAGGGTCGATGAGCAGTACTTC. This codes for CASSTDRVDEQYF.